This TCR beta chain stems from a study of T-cell reconstitution after alpha-beta-depleted transplantation in children. Study outcomes and limitations: Reported findings indicate that, about two months after transplant, alpha-beta T cells came from several hundred expanded clones, which were derived from non-depleted graft cells. Day-60 TCRbeta diversity that was high in some patients was derived from surviving recipient T cells and thymic progenitors. Newly produced T cells mostly accounted for T-cell counts and diversity one year post-transplant.

As to this clonotype: Its antigen is not identified.

The library targeted TCRbeta and was prepared with unique molecular identifiers. TCRdb independently ran MiXCR on the PCR reads; one entry per CDR3 protein. The data contain approximately 1,000,000 distinct CDR3 sequences, about 29% of them seen just once; the ten biggest clones take up about 28%. Trimming cost V 5 bases and J 4 bases; bases outside gene matches: 11. CDR1 is SEHNR, CDR2 FQNEAQ, per germline (reference sequence). The CDR3 is made up of 16 amino acids. The chain couples TRBV7-9 to TRBJ2-5; 9 bases map to TRBD1. The sample in question was PBMCs, mostly from graft donor cells, obtained 360 days after TCRalphabeta/CD19-depleted stem cell transplant. The source of this sequence is a boy under three years old who had a stem cell transplant for SCID, so the T cells may come from the graft donor. CDR3 region: CASSPPYRGRGETQYF. CDR3 DNA: TGTGCCAGCAGCCCCCCCTACAGGGGGCGCGGAGAGACCCAGTACTTC.